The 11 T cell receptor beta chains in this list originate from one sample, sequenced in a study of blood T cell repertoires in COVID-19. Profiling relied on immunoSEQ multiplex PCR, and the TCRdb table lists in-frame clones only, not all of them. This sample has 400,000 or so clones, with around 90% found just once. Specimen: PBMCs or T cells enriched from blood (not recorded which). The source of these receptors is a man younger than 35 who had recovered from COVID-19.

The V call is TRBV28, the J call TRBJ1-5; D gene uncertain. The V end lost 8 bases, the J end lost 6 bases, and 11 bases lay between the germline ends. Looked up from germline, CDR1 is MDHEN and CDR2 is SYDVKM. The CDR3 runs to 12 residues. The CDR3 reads CASAYTGQPQHF. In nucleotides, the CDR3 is TGTGCCAGCGCCTATACGGGTCAGCCCCAGCATTTT. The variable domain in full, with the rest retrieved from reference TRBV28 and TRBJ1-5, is DVKVTQSSRYLVKRTGEKVFLECVQDMDHENMFWYRQDPGLGLRLIYFSYDVKMKEKGDIPEGYSVSREKKERFSLILESASTNQTSMYLCASAYTGQPQHFGDGTRLSIL.

DNA for the CDR3: TGTGCCAGCAGTCCGGACTGGAACACTGAAGCTTTCTTT. Its translation: CASSPDWNTEAFF. The J gene is TRBJ1-1, the V gene TRBV12-3 or TRBV12-4; D uncertain. The CDR3 is 13 residues long. Trimming pared 5 bases from V and 1 base from J, leaving 8 bases between.

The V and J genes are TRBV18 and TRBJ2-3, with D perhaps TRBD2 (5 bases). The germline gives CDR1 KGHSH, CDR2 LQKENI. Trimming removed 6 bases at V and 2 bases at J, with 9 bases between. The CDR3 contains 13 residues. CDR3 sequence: CASSGVLTDTQYF. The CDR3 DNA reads TGTGCCAGCTCGGGAGTCCTCACAGATACGCAGTATTTT.

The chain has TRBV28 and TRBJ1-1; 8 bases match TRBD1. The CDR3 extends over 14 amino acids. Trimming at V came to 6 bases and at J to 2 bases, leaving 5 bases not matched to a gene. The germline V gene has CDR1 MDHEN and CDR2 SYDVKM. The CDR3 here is CASSHRGVNTEAFF. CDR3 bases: TGTGCCAGCAGCCACAGGGGGGTAAACACTGAAGCTTTCTTT. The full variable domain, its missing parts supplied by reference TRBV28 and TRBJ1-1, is DVKVTQSSRYLVKRTGEKVFLECVQDMDHENMFWYRQDPGLGLRLIYFSYDVKMKEKGDIPEGYSVSREKKERFSLILESASTNQTSMYLCASSHRGVNTEAFFGQGTRLTVV.

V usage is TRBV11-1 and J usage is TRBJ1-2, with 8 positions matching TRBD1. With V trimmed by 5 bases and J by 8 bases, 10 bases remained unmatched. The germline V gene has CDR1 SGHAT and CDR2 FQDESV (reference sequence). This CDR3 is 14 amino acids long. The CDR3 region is CASSPSRDRRGYTF. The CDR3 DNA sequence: TGTGCCAGCAGCCCCAGCCGGGACAGGAGGGGCTACACCTTC.

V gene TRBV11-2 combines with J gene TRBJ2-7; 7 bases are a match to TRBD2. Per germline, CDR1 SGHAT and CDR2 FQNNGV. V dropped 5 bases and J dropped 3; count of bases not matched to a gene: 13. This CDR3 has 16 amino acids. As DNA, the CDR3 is TGTGCCAGCAGCAGGGGCGGGCTAGCGGATAACTACGAGCAGTACTTC. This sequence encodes CASSRGGLADNYEQYF.

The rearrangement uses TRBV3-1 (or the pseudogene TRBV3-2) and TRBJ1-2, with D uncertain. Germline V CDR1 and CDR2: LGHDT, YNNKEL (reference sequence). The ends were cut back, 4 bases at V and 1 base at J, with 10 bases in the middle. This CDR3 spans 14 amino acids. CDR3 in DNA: TGTGCCAGCAGCCTCGAGGCAGTTAACTATGGCTACACCTTC. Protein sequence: CASSLEAVNYGYTF.

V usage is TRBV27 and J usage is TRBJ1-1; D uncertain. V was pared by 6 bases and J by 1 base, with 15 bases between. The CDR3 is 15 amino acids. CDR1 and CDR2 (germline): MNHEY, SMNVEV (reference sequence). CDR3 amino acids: CASSHLLTQNTEAFF. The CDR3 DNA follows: TGTGCCAGCAGCCACCTCCTTACACAGAACACTGAAGCTTTCTTT.

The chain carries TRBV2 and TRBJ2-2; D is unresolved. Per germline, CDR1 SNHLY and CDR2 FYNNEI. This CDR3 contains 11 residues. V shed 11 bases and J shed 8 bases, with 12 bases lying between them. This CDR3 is CAGNSLGELFF. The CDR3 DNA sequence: TGTGCCGGAAACTCACTAGGGGAGCTGTTTTTT.

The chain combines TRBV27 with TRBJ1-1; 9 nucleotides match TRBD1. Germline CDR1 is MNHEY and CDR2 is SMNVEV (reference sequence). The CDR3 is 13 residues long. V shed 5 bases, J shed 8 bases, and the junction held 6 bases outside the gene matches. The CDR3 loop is CASSPDRGGEAFF. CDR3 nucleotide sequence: TGTGCCAGCAGTCCCGACAGGGGGGGCGAAGCTTTCTTT.

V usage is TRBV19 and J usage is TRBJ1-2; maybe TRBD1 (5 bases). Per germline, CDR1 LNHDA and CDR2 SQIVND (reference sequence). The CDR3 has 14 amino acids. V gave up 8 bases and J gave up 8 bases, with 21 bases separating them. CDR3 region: CASSPFTGVDGYTF. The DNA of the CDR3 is TGTGCCAGTTCTCCCTTTACGGGGGTGGACGGCTACACCTTC.